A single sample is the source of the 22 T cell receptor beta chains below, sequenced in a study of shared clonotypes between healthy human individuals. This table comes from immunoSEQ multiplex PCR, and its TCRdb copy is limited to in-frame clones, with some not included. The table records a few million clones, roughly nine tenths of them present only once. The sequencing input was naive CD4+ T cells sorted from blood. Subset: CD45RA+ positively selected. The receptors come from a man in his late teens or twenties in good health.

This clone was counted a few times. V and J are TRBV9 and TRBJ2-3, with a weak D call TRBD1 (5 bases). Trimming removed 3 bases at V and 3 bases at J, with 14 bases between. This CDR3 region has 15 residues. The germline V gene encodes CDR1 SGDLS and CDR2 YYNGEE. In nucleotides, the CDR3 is TGTGCCAGCAGCGCGGACGGTCAGGGTACAGATACGCAGTATTTT. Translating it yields CASSADGQGTDTQYF.

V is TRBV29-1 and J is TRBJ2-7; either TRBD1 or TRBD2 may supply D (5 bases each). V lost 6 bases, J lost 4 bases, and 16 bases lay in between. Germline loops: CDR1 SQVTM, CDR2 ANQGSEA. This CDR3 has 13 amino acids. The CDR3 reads CSVGTLGPYEQYF. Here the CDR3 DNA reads TGCAGCGTGGGGACCCTCGGACCTTACGAGCAGTACTTC.

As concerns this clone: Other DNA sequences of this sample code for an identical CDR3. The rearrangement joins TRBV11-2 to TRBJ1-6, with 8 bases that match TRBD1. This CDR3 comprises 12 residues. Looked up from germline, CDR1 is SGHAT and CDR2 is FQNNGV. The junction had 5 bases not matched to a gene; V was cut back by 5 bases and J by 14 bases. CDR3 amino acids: CASSPDRAALHF. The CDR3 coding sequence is TGTGCCAGCAGCCCGGACAGGGCAGCCCTCCACTTT.

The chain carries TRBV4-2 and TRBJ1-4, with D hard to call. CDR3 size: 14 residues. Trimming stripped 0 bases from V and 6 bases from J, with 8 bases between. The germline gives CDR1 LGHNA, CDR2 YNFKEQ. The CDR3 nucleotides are TGTGCCAGCAGCCAAGATCCAACAGATGAAAAACTGTTTTTT. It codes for CASSQDPTDEKLFF.

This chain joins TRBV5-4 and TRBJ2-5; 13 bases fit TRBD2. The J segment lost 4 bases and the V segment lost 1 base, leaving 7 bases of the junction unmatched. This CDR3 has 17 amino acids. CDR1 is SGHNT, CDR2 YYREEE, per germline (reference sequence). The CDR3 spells CASSLFRTSGGVETQYF. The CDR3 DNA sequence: TGTGCCAGCAGCTTGTTCCGGACTAGCGGGGGTGTAGAGACCCAGTACTTC.

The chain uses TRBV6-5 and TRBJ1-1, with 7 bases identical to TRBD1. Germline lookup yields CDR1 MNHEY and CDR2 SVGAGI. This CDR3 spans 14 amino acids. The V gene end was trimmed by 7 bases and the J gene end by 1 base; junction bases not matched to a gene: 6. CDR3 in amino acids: CASKLGTENTEAFF. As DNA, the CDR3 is TGTGCCAGCAAACTAGGGACAGAGAACACTGAAGCTTTCTTT.

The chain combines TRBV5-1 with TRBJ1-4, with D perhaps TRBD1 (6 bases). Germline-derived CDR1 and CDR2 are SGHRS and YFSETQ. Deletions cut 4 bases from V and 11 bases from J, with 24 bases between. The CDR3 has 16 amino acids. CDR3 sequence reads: CASSSQTGGGGDKLFF. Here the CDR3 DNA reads TGCGCCAGCAGCAGTCAGACAGGTGGCGGTGGGGATAAACTGTTTTTT.

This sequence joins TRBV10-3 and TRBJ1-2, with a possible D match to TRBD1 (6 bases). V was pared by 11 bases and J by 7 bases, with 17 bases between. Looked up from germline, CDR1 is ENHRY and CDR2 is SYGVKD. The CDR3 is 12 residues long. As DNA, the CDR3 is TGTGCCTCCTCAGGGGAAGTGATTGGCTACACCTTC. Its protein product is CASSGEVIGYTF.

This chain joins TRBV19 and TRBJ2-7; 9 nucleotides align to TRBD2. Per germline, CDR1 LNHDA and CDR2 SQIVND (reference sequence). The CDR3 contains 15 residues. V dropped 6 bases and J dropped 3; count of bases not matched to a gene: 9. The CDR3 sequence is CASSRSGSEGYEQYF. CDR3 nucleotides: TGTGCCAGTAGCCGTAGCGGGAGTGAGGGCTACGAGCAGTACTTC. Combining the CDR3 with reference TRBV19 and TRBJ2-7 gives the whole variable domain DGGITQSPKYLFRKEGQNVTLSCEQNLNHDAMYWYRQDPGQGLRLIYYSQIVNDFQKGDIAEGYSVSREKKESFPLTVTSAQKNPTAFYLCASSRSGSEGYEQYFGPGTRLTVT.

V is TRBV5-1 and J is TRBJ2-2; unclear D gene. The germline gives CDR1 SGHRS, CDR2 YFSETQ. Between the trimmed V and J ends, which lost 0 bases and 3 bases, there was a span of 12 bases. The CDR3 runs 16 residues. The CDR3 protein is CASSLGGIQDTGELFF. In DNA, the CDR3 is TGCGCCAGCAGCTTGGGGGGAATCCAAGACACCGGGGAGCTGTTTTTT.

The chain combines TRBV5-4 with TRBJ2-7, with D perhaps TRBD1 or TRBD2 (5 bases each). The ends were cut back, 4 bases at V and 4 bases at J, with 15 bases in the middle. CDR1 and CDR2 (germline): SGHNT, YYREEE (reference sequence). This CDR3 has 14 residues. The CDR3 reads CASSPGPEGYEQYF. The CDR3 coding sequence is TGTGCCAGCAGCCCGGGGCCCGAAGGGTACGAGCAGTACTTC.

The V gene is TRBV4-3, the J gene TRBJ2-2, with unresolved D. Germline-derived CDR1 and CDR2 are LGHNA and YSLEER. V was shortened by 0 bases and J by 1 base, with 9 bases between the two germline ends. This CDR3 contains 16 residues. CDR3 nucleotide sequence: TGCGCCAGCAGCCAAGAAGGTCTGGTGAACACCGGGGAGCTGTTTTTT. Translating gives CASSQEGLVNTGELFF.

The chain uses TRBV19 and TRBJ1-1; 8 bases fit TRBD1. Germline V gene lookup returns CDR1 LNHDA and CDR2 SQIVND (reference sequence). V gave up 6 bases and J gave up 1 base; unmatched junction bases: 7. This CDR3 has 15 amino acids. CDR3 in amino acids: CASRSGGEGNTEAFF. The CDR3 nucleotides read TGTGCCAGTAGATCAGGGGGCGAAGGGAACACTGAAGCTTTCTTT.

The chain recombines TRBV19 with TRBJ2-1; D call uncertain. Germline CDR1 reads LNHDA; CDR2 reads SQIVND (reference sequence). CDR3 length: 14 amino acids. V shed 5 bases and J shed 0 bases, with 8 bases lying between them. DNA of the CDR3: TGTGCCAGTAGTTCCAGGAGCTCCTACAATGAGCAGTTCTTC. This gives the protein CASSSRSSYNEQFF.

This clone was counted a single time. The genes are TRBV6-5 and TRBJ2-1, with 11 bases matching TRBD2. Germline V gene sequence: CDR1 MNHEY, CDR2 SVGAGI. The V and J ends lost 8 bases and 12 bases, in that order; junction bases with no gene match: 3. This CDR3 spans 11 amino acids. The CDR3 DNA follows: TGTGCCAGCGGGACTAGCGGACCGCAGTTCTTC. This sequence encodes CASGTSGPQFF.

CDR3 region: CASSTLPSSTDTQYF. CDR3 coding DNA: TGTGCCAGCAGCACGTTACCCTCTAGCACAGATACGCAGTATTTT. The V and J genes are TRBV7-9 and TRBJ2-3; no clear D. The CDR3 sequence is 15 residues long. Germline V gene sequence: CDR1 SEHNR, CDR2 FQNEAQ (reference sequence). Trimming shortened V by 5 bases and J by 0 bases, and 12 bases separated the two germline ends.

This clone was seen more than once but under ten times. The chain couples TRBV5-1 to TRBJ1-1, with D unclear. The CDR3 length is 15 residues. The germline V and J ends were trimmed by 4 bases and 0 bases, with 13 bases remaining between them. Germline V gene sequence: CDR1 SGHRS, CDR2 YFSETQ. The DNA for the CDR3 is TGCGCCAGCAGCCCCGTCCAGGCCGTGAACACTGAAGCTTTCTTT. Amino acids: CASSPVQAVNTEAFF. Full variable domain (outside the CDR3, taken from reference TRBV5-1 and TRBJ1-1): KAGVTQTPRYLIKTRGQQVTLSCSPISGHRSVSWYQQTPGQGLQFLFEYFSETQRNKGNFPGRFSGRQFSNSRSEMNVSTLELGDSALYLCASSPVQAVNTEAFFGQGTRLTVV.

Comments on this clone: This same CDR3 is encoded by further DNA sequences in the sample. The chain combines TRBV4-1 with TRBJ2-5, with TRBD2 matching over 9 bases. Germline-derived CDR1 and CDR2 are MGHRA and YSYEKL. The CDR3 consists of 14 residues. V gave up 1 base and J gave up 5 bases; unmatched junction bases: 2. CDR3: CASSQVAGVETQYF. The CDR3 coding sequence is TGCGCCAGCAGCCAAGTAGCGGGAGTGGAGACCCAGTACTTC.

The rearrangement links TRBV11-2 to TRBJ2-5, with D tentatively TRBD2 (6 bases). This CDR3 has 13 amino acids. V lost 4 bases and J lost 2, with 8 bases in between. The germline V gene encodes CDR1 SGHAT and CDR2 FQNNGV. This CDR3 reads CASSWDLQETQYF. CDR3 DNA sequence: TGTGCCAGCAGCTGGGACTTACAAGAGACCCAGTACTTC.

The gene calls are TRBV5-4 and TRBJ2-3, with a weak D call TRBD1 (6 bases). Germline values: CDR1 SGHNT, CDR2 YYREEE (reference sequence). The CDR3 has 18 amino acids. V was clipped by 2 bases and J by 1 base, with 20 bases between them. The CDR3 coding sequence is TGTGCCAGCAGCTTAGCTCGGGACACGAAGGGAGGCACAGATACGCAGTATTTT. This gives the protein CASSLARDTKGGTDTQYF.

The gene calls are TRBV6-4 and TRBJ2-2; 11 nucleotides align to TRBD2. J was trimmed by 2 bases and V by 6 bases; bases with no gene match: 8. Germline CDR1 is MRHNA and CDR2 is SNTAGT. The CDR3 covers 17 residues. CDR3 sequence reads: CASRLAGGTVNTGELFF. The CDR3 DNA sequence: TGTGCCAGCAGGCTAGCGGGGGGCACGGTAAACACCGGGGAGCTGTTTTTT.

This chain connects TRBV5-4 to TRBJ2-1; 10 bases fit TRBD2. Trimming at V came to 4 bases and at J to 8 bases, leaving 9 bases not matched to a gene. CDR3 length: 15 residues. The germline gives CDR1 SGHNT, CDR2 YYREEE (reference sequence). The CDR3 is CASSPKGLAKDEQFF. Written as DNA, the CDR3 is TGTGCCAGCAGCCCTAAGGGACTAGCGAAGGATGAGCAGTTCTTC.